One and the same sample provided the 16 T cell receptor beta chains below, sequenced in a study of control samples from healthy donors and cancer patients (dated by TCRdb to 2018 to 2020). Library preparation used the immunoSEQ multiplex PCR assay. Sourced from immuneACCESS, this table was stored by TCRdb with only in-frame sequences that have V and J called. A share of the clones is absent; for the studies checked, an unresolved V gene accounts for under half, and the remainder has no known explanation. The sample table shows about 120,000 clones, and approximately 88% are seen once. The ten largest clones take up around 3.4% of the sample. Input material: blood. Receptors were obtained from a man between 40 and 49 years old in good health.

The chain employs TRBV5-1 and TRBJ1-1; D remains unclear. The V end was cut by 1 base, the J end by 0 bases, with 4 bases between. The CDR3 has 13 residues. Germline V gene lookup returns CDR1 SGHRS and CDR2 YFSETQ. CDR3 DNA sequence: TGCGCCAGCAGCTTGTCTATGAACACTGAAGCTTTCTTT. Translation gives CASSLSMNTEAFF. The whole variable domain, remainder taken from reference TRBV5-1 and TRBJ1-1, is KAGVTQTPRYLIKTRGQQVTLSCSPISGHRSVSWYQQTPGQGLQFLFEYFSETQRNKGNFPGRFSGRQFSNSRSEMNVSTLELGDSALYLCASSLSMNTEAFFGQGTRLTVV.

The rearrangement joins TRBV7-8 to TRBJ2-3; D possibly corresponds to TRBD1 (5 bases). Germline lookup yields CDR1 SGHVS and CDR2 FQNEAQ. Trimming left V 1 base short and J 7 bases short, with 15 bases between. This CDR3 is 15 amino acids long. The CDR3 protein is CASSLGGTVKYTQYF. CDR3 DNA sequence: TGTGCCAGCAGCTTAGGGGGCACCGTTAAGTATACGCAGTATTTT. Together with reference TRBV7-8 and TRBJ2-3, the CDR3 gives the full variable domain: GAGVSQSPRYKVAKRGQDVALRCDPISGHVSLFWYQQALGQGPEFLTYFQNEAQLDKSGLPSDRFFAERPEGSVSTLKIQRTQQEDSAVYLCASSLGGTVKYTQYFGPGTRLTVL.

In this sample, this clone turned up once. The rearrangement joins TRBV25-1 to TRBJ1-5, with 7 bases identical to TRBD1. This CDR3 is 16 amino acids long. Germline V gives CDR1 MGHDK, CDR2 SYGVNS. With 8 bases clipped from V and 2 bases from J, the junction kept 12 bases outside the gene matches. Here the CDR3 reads CASSGAEGGGNQPQHF. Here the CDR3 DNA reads TGTGCCAGCTCAGGGGCCGAAGGGGGCGGCAATCAGCCCCAGCATTTT.

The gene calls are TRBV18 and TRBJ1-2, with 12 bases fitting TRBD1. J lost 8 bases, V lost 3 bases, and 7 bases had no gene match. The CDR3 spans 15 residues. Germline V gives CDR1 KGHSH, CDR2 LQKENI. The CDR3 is CASSPQGQGAEGYTF. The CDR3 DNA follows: TGTGCCAGCTCACCTCAGGGACAGGGGGCGGAAGGCTACACCTTC. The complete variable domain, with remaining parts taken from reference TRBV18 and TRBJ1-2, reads NAGVMQNPRHLVRRRGQEARLRCSPMKGHSHVYWYRQLPEEGLKFMVYLQKENIIDESGMPKERFSAEFPKEGPSILRIQQVVRGDSAAYFCASSPQGQGAEGYTFGSGTRLTVV.

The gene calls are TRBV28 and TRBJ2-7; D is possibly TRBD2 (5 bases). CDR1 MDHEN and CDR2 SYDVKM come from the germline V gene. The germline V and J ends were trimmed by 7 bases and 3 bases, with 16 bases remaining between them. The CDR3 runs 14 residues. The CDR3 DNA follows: TGTGCCAGCACCCCCCACGGGGAAATCTACGAGCAGTACTTC. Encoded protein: CASTPHGEIYEQYF.

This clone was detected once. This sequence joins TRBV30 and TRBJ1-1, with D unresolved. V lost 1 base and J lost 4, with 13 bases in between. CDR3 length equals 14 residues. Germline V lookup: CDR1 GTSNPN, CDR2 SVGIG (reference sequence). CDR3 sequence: CAWSDRRFSTEAFF. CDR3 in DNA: TGTGCCTGGAGTGACCGGAGGTTTAGCACTGAAGCTTTCTTT.

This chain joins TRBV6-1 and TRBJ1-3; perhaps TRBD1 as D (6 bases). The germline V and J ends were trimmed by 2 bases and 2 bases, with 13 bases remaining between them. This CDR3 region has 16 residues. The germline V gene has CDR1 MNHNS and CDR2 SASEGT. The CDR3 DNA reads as TGTGCCAGCAGTGAAACGGTTTCAGGGGCTGGAAACACCATATATTTT. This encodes CASSETVSGAGNTIYF.

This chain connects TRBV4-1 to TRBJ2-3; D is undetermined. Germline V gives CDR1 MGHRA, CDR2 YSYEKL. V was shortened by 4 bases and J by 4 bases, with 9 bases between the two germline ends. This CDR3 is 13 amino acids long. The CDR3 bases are TGCGCCAGCAGCCCTGTAGAAGCAGATACGCAGTATTTT. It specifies CASSPVEADTQYF.

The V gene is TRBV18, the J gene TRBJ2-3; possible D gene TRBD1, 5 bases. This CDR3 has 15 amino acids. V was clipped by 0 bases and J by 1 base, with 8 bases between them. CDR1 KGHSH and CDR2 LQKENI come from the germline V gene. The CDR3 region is CASSPPGVGTDTQYF. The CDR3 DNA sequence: TGTGCCAGCTCACCACCAGGGGTGGGCACAGATACGCAGTATTTT.

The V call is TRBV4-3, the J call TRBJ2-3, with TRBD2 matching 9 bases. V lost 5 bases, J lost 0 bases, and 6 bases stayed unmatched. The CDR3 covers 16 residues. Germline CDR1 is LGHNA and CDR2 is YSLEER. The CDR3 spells CASSFELAGSTDTQYF. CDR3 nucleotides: TGCGCCAGCAGCTTCGAGCTAGCGGGGAGCACAGATACGCAGTATTTT.

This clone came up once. The chain's CDR3 is CAWSVGGGYTF. In DNA form, the CDR3 reads TGTGCCTGGAGTGTCGGGGGCGGCTACACCTTC. The chain recombines TRBV30 with TRBJ1-2, with D tentatively TRBD1 (6 bases). Germline V gene data show CDR1 as GTSNPN and CDR2 as SVGIG (reference sequence). Trimming removed 0 bases from V and 8 bases from J, with 7 bases in between. CDR3 length equals 11 residues.

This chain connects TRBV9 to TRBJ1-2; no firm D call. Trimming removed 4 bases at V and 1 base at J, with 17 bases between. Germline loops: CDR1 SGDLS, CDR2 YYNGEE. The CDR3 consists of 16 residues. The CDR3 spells CASSPSSGGGNYGYTF. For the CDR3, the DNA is TGTGCCAGCAGCCCGTCGTCGGGAGGCGGTAACTATGGCTACACCTTC.

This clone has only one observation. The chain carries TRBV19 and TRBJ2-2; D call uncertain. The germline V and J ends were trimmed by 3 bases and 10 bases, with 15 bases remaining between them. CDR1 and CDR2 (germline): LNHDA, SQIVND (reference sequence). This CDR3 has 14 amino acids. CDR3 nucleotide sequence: TGTGCCAGTAGTATGGGGTCCGGCGGACCGGAGCTGTTTTTT. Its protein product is CASSMGSGGPELFF.

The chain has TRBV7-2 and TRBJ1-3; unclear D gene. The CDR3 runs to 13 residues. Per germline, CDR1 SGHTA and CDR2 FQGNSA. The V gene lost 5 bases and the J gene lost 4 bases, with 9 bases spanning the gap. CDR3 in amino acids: CASSPFNGNTIYF. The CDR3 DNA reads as TGTGCCAGCAGCCCCTTTAACGGAAACACCATATATTTT.

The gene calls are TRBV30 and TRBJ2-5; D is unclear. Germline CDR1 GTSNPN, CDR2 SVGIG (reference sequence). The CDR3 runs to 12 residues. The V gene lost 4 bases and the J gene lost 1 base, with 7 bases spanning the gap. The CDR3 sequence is CAWTVGQETQYF. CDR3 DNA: TGTGCCTGGACAGTAGGCCAAGAGACCCAGTACTTC.

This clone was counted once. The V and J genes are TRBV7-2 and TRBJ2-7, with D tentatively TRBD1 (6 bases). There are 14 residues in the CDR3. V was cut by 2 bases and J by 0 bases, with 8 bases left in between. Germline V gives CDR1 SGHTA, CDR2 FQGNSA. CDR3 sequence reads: CASSLQGSSYEQYF. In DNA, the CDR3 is TGTGCCAGCAGCTTACAGGGGAGCTCCTACGAGCAGTACTTC.